These 8 T cell receptor beta chains came from one sample sequenced in a study of T cells in Graves' hyperthyroidism and ophthalmopathy. Amplified regions were TCR beta CDR3 sequences from RNA transcripts. First-round RT-PCR targeting the TCR CDR3 was performed with the HTBI primer set. One entry per CDR3 protein, called by TCRdb with MiXCR from the multiplex PCR reads. This sample has approximately 330,000 distinct CDR3 sequences, with approximately 15% found just once. Specimen: blood. The receptor source for this set is a woman aged 40 to 50 with Graves' ophthalmopathy.

The sample holds a few counts of this clonotype. The rearrangement uses TRBV27 and TRBJ1-1, with D perhaps TRBD1 (5 bases). This CDR3 spans 13 amino acids. CDR1 and CDR2 (germline): MNHEY, SMNVEV (reference sequence). Trimming took off 6 bases at V and 3 bases at J, with 11 bases between the two ends. The CDR3 DNA reads as TGTGCCAGCAGCCCGACAGAGGACACTGAAGCTTTCTTT. This encodes CASSPTEDTEAFF.

A few counts support this clonotype. The V gene is TRBV19, the J gene TRBJ2-1; D is perhaps TRBD1 or TRBD2 (5 bases each). The CDR3 contains 15 residues. The V gene's germline CDR1 is LNHDA and CDR2 SQIVND (reference sequence). Trimming left V 1 base short and J 0 bases short, with 7 bases between. The CDR3 region is CASSIGGYSYNEQFF. The CDR3 nucleotides are TGTGCCAGTAGTATAGGGGGGTACTCCTACAATGAGCAGTTCTTC.

This clonotype has ten or more counts. This chain connects TRBV6-1 to TRBJ2-7; perhaps TRBD1 as D (6 bases). CDR1 is MNHNS and CDR2 is SASEGT in the germline V gene. The CDR3 extends over 14 amino acids. The germline V and J ends were trimmed by 6 bases and 7 bases, with 19 bases remaining between them. The CDR3 protein is CASRWDMDLGEQYF. CDR3 sequence (DNA): TGTGCCAGCAGATGGGACATGGACTTAGGAGAGCAGTACTTC.

The rearrangement links TRBV30 to TRBJ2-1; D may be TRBD1 or TRBD2 (6 bases each). Germline CDR1 GTSNPN, CDR2 SVGIG (reference sequence). The V and J ends lost 3 bases and 9 bases respectively, with 9 bases between them. The CDR3 extends over 11 amino acids. CDR3 amino acids: CAWSEGGEQFF. Here the CDR3 DNA reads TGTGCCTGGAGCGAGGGGGGTGAGCAGTTCTTC.

On this clonotype: A read error is possible here, since a much larger clone lies one base away. The chain combines TRBV14 with TRBJ2-2; D remains ambiguous. This CDR3 is 13 amino acids long. Germline assignment: CDR1 SGHDN and CDR2 FVKESK. CDR3 sequence: CASGQPRSGELFF. CDR3 coding DNA: TGTGCCAGCGGCCAGCCCAGATCCGGGGAGCTGTTTTTT.

The J gene is TRBJ1-1, the V gene TRBV30, with D maybe TRBD1 (6 bases). Looked up from germline, CDR1 is GTSNPN and CDR2 is SVGIG (reference sequence). The V and J ends lost 5 bases and 8 bases respectively, with 18 bases between them. This CDR3 comprises 13 residues. The DNA for the CDR3 is TGTGCCTGGTTCAACTCTCCTGGGACAGAAGCTTTCTTT. It yields the protein CAWFNSPGTEAFF. Complete variable domain (other parts from reference TRBV30 and TRBJ1-1): SQTIHQWPATLVQPVGSPLSLECTVEGTSNPNLYWYRQAAGRGLQLLFYSVGIGQISSEVPQNLSASRPQDRQFILSSKKLLLSDSGFYLCAWFNSPGTEAFFGQGTRLTVV.

The gene calls are TRBV20-1 and TRBJ2-1; TRBD2 agrees at 8 bases. The CDR3 spans 16 residues. Germline loops: CDR1 DFQATT, CDR2 SNEGSKA (reference sequence). The J segment lost 3 bases and the V segment lost 1 base, leaving 8 bases of the junction unmatched. CDR3 DNA sequence: TGCAGTGCTAGAGGCGAGCGGGAGATTAACTACAATGAGCAGTTCTTC. Translation gives CSARGEREINYNEQFF.

Many counts were recorded for this clonotype. The rearrangement uses TRBV15 and TRBJ2-1; 8 bases are shared with TRBD1. Per the germline V gene, CDR1 is LNHNV and CDR2 is YYDKDF (reference sequence). The CDR3 spans 15 residues. V lost 0 bases, J lost 6 bases, and 4 bases stayed unmatched. The CDR3 DNA reads as TGTGCCACCAGCAGAGACAGGGGGCTAGGCAATGAGCAGTTCTTC. Translating gives CATSRDRGLGNEQFF.